The 10 T cell receptor beta chains below all came from one sample that was sequenced in a study of T cells in women clearing cervical HPV infection (dated by TCRdb to 2016 to 2019). To prepare the library, the immunoSEQ multiplex PCR assay was applied. TCRdb holds this immuneACCESS table with in-frame rearrangements only. Some clones are missing; in checked studies, unresolved V genes explain under half, and the rest has no known cause. This sample's records show under 30,000 clones. More than 6.5% of the sample lies in the top ten. What was sequenced was blood buffy coat. The source of these receptors is a woman between 18 and 75 years old with a cervical HPV16 infection that either progressed to CIN3+ or cleared (not recorded which).

The covered CDR3 bases are TGTGCCAGCAGCTTGCCACAGGAATATTCACCC. Protein: CASSLPQEYSP. The full CDR3 reads CASSLPQEYSPLHF. The V and J genes are TRBV5-6 and TRBJ1-6; D may be TRBD1 (5 bases). The read ends 3 residues shy of where the CDR3 ends; the end is completed using the germline J gene. The CDR3 has 14 residues. CDR1 is SGHDT and CDR2 is YYEEEE in the germline V gene. Trimming left V 1 base short and J 8 bases short, with 10 bases between.

Worth noting for this clone: Coverage ceases 3 residues before the CDR3 finishes, and the germline J gene fills in the end. V usage is TRBV2 and J usage is TRBJ1-2; 8 bases align to TRBD1. J gave up 7 bases and V 0 bases, and 7 bases lay outside the gene matches. The germline gives CDR1 SNHLY, CDR2 FYNNEI. The CDR3 is made up of 15 amino acids. The CDR3 region is CASSEALTGVSGYTF. The CDR3 DNA, read in part, is TGTGCCAGCAGTGAAGCCTTGACAGGGGTTAGTGGC. Together with reference TRBV2 and TRBJ1-2, the CDR3 gives the full variable domain: EPEVTQTPSHQVTQMGQEVILRCVPISNHLYFYWYRQILGQKVEFLVSFYNNEISEKSEIFDDQFSVERPDGSNFTLKIRSTKLEDSAMYFCASSEALTGVSGYTFGSGTRLTVV.

In regard to this clone: The read ends 3 residues shy of where the CDR3 ends; the end is completed using the germline J gene. The gene calls are TRBV7-6 and TRBJ2-1; D unclear. The CDR3 totals 15 residues. Germline-derived CDR1 and CDR2 are SGHVS and FNYEAQ. The V gene lost 1 base and the J gene lost 0 bases, with 7 bases spanning the gap. The CDR3 sequence is CASSLGLSSYNEQFF. The DNA read from the CDR3 is TGTGCCAGCAGCTTAGGGCTGTCCTCCTACAATGAG.

As for this clone: Read sequence stops 3 residues before the CDR3 end, and the germline J gene provides the missing end. The same CDR3 also results from other DNA sequences found in this sample. The genes are TRBV19 and TRBJ2-6, with D tentatively TRBD1 (5 bases). CDR1 LNHDA and CDR2 SQIVND come from the germline V gene (reference sequence). This CDR3 spans 14 amino acids. The CDR3 here is CASSYPGNNSLLTF. The part of the CDR3 DNA that was read is TGTGCCAGTAGTTACCCAGGGAATAATTCACTC.

In the case of this clone: The read is 3 residues too short to cover the CDR3 end, so that end is filled in from the germline J gene. This chain links TRBV5-1 with TRBJ2-2; D is undetermined. Trimming pared 0 bases from V and 4 bases from J, leaving 7 bases between. This CDR3 comprises 14 residues. Germline CDR1 reads SGHRS; CDR2 reads YFSETQ. CDR3 residues: CASSLEGSTGELFF. CDR3 DNA, as far as it was read: TGCGCCAGCAGCTTGGAGGGTTCCACCGGGGAG.

A note on this clone: From the germline J gene comes the end of the CDR3, since the read stops 3 residues before it. V usage is TRBV28 and J usage is TRBJ2-1; 7 bases match TRBD2. After removal of 6 bases from V and 2 bases from J, the junction contained 1 base not matched to a gene. The CDR3 has 13 amino acids. CDR1 and CDR2 (germline): MDHEN, SYDVKM. The CDR3: CASRSGTYNEQFF. The part of the CDR3 DNA that was read is TGTGCCAGCAGGAGCGGGACCTACAATGAG.

The CDR3 DNA, read in part, is TGTGCCAGCAGCTCGTTCGTGGCGGCGGGTGAA. Amino acids: CASSSFVAAGE. The complete CDR3 protein is CASSSFVAAGEAFF. The rearrangement uses TRBV7-2 and TRBJ1-1, with D unclear. Read data end 3 residues before the CDR3 end; the end is taken from the germline J gene. Germline assignment: CDR1 SGHTA and CDR2 FQGNSA. V was cut by 4 bases and J by 7 bases, with 16 bases left in between. This CDR3 spans 14 amino acids.

As concerns this clone: The read finishes 3 residues shy of the CDR3 end, and the germline J gene is used to complete it. The V call is TRBV7-2, the J call TRBJ1-2; TRBD1 agrees at 8 bases. Looked up from germline, CDR1 is SGHTA and CDR2 is FQGNSA. This CDR3 is built from 15 residues. The CDR3 DNA, read in part, is TGTGCCAGCAGCTACGACAGGGGAGAATACAATGAC. This sequence encodes CASSYDRGEYND. The entire CDR3 sequence reads CASSYDRGEYNDYTF.

A note on this clone: Compared with germline, one end of the junction differs, possibly owing to a read error. The DNA ends 3 residues before the CDR3 does, and the rest of the CDR3 is filled in from the germline J gene. The chain employs TRBV7-7 and TRBJ1-2; D gene unclear. The CDR3 is 15 residues long. Per the germline V gene, CDR1 is SSHAT and CDR2 is FNYEAQ (reference sequence). CDR3 DNA, as far as it was read: TGTGCTAGCAGCTTCCGACTAGCGGAGCCCTACGAC. Translation: CASSFRLAEPYD. The entire CDR3 protein is CASSFRLAEPYDYTF.

Note on this clone: The CDR3 is cut off 3 residues early in the read; its end comes from the germline J gene. This chain connects TRBV29-1 to TRBJ2-1; 12 bases fit TRBD2. This CDR3 contains 21 residues. Germline lookup yields CDR1 SQVTM and CDR2 ANQGSEA. J was trimmed by 0 bases and V by 6 bases; bases with no gene match: 21. The CDR3 DNA, read in part, is TGCAGCGTCTTGGGACTAGCGGGCTCAACCGTGCGTGTAAGCTCCTACAATGAG. Protein product: CSVLGLAGSTVRVSSYNE. The full-length CDR3 reads as CSVLGLAGSTVRVSSYNEQFF.